This T cell receptor beta chain was observed in a study of cytomegalovirus exposure and HLA in healthy donors. The table lists this clone with many counts. Profiled with immunoSEQ multiplex PCR; TCRdb holds only in-frame clones, not every one. Of about 180,000 clones in the sample, approximately 81% were seen once. This CDR3 has 15 amino acids. Trimming pared 5 bases from V and 8 bases from J, leaving 21 bases between. Germline CDR1 reads LNHDA; CDR2 reads SQIVND (reference sequence). The sequence was obtained from a man between 18 and 29 years old in good health and CMV-seropositive. The sample was PBMCs. V and J are TRBV19 and TRBJ1-2; weak D call: TRBD1 (5 bases). For the CDR3, the DNA is TGTGCCAGTAGTGTGGCCTTACAGGCCCCAGGGGGCTACACCTTC. Its translation: CASSVALQAPGGYTF.